The 32 T cell receptor beta chains reported below all come from one sample, sequenced in a study of blood T cells in healthy people across ages. A second roughly 6 to 12 cycle PCR used barcoded and J-beta primers. TCRdb independently ran MiXCR on the 5' RACE reads; one entry per CDR3 protein. The sample includes some 760,000 distinct CDR3 sequences, roughly 25% seen only once; the top ten take more than 8%. A further study also used this sample, focusing on T cells of mothers and their children.

The sequencing sample was made of blood. These receptors were obtained from a boy younger than 18 in good health.

The table lists this clonotype with many counts. The chain employs TRBV3-1 and TRBJ2-1; D is ambiguous. V dropped 1 base and J dropped 10 bases, with 5 bases sitting between them. This CDR3 comprises 11 residues. In germline, CDR1 is LGHDT, CDR2 YNNKEL (reference sequence). The CDR3 bases are TGTGCCAGCAGCCAAGGGACGGAGCAGTTCTTC. It specifies CASSQGTEQFF.

The genes are TRBV10-3 and TRBJ2-7; 8 bases line up with TRBD1. The germline CDR1 and CDR2 sequences are ENHRY and SYGVKD. The V segment lost 0 bases and the J segment 5 bases; nucleotides outside the gene matches: 6. The CDR3 loop spans 15 amino acids. CDR3 amino acids: CAISESDRALHEQYF. CDR3 sequence (DNA): TGTGCCATCAGTGAGTCGGACAGGGCCCTCCACGAGCAGTACTTC.

The V gene is TRBV3-1, the J gene TRBJ2-7; TRBD2 agrees at 8 bases. This CDR3 has 14 residues. Germline CDR1 LGHDT, CDR2 YNNKEL (reference sequence). V lost 3 bases, J lost 3 bases, and 4 bases stayed unmatched. CDR3 coding DNA: TGTGCCAGCAGCCAGCGGGAGGATTACTACGAGCAGTACTTC. This codes for CASSQREDYYEQYF.

The rearrangement joins TRBV7-2 to TRBJ2-2; 9 bases map to TRBD1. CDR1 and CDR2 from the germline V gene are SGHTA and FQGNSA. The length of the CDR3 is 17 residues. V lost 4 bases and J lost 5; bases outside the gene matches: 11. The DNA for the CDR3 is TGTGCCAGCAGCTCCTCCCGGGGGACAGGGTCGACCGGGGAGCTGTTTTTT. This sequence encodes CASSSSRGTGSTGELFF.

This chain connects TRBV3-1 to TRBJ2-3, with 9 bases lining up with TRBD1. There are 17 residues in the CDR3. The germline V gene encodes CDR1 LGHDT and CDR2 YNNKEL (reference sequence). The V and J ends lost 0 bases and 2 bases, in that order; junction bases with no gene match: 6. This CDR3 reads CASSQEVGQGYTDTQYF. CDR3 DNA: TGTGCCAGCAGCCAAGAGGTCGGACAGGGGTACACAGATACGCAGTATTTT.

This clonotype showed up just a few times. V usage is TRBV7-8 and J usage is TRBJ2-5; TRBD2 matches 8 bases. The CDR3 has 18 residues. Per germline, CDR1 SGHVS and CDR2 FQNEAQ. J gave up 1 base and V 3 bases, and 13 bases lay outside the gene matches. CDR3: CASSFGRGGGILQETQYF. In DNA, the CDR3 is TGTGCCAGCAGCTTTGGCAGGGGCGGGGGGATTCTCCAAGAGACCCAGTACTTC. Looking up the rest from reference TRBV7-8 and TRBJ2-5 gives the full variable domain: GAGVSQSPRYKVAKRGQDVALRCDPISGHVSLFWYQQALGQGPEFLTYFQNEAQLDKSGLPSDRFFAERPEGSVSTLKIQRTQQEDSAVYLCASSFGRGGGILQETQYFGPGTRLLVL.

The chain uses TRBV5-1 and TRBJ2-6; D is undetermined. The CDR3 has 13 residues. The V gene lost 7 bases and the J gene lost 0 bases, with 5 bases spanning the gap. Germline CDR1 is SGHRS and CDR2 is YFSETQ. CDR3 nucleotides: TGCGCCAGCGACATCTCTGGGGCCAACGTCCTGACTTTC. It specifies CASDISGANVLTF.

This clonotype was counted only a few times. The chain is built from TRBV27 and TRBJ2-1; TRBD1 matches at 7 bases. The V segment lost 7 bases and the J segment 8 bases; nucleotides outside the gene matches: 8. The CDR3 loop spans 13 amino acids. Germline V lookup: CDR1 MNHEY, CDR2 SMNVEV (reference sequence). The CDR3 DNA follows: TGTGCCAGCACCGACAGGGATAACCATGAGCAGTTCTTC. It encodes CASTDRDNHEQFF.

This clonotype has a handful of counts. V gene TRBV5-8 combines with J gene TRBJ2-1, with a tentative D call TRBD2 (6 bases). The CDR3 contains 17 residues. The V end lost 8 bases, the J end lost 0 bases, and 21 bases lay between the germline ends. CDR1 is SGHTS and CDR2 is YDEGEE in the germline V gene. In nucleotides, the CDR3 is TGTGCCAGTAACCGGAGGGCGAGAGTCATCTCCTACAATGAGCAGTTCTTC. Translating gives CASNRRARVISYNEQFF.

The chain carries TRBV4-3 and TRBJ1-5; TRBD1 matches 8 bases. Germline assignment: CDR1 LGHNA and CDR2 YSLEER. The CDR3 totals 16 residues. Unmatched junction bases numbered 7, after V lost 3 bases and J lost 3 bases. CDR3 DNA: TGCGCCAGCAGCCACGCCGGACAGGGCGTCAATCAGCCCCAGCATTTT. Amino acids: CASSHAGQGVNQPQHF.

The rearrangement links TRBV3-1 to TRBJ2-7; no clear D. The CDR3 has 14 residues. Trimming took off 4 bases at V and 2 bases at J, with 12 bases between the two ends. CDR1 and CDR2 (germline): LGHDT, YNNKEL (reference sequence). The CDR3 DNA is TGTGCCAGCAGCCCCTTCGGCGGTACCTACGAGCAGTACTTC. It encodes CASSPFGGTYEQYF.

This clonotype showed up just a few times. The chain links TRBV21-1 to TRBJ1-4; TRBD1 is taken as the D call from the table, unchecked against the DNA. TRBV21-1 is shown as a pseudogene. This CDR3 region has 19 residues. The DNA for the CDR3 is TGTGCCAGCAGCAAAGATGGTCGGGACAGGAGCTGCACTAATGAAAAACTGTTTTTT. Protein sequence: CASSKDGRDRSCTNEKLFF.

At least ten counts were recorded for this clonotype. The V gene is TRBV5-1, the J gene TRBJ2-5, with 9 bases aligning to TRBD1. This CDR3 has 20 residues. The V and J ends lost 1 base and 3 bases, in that order; junction bases with no gene match: 19. Germline CDR1 reads SGHRS; CDR2 reads YFSETQ. CDR3 sequence: CASSLSGTQFAGTGKETQYF. CDR3 in DNA: TGCGCCAGCAGCTTGTCGGGTACACAATTTGCCGGGACAGGGAAAGAGACCCAGTACTTC.

This clonotype was seen a handful of times. This chain joins TRBV3-1 and TRBJ1-2; D uncertain. The CDR3 is made up of 13 amino acids. Trimming pared 0 bases from V and 11 bases from J, leaving 13 bases between. Germline lookup yields CDR1 LGHDT and CDR2 YNNKEL (reference sequence). The CDR3 nucleotides read TGTGCCAGCAGCCAAGATGCCGGTAGGCGATACACCTTC. Protein product: CASSQDAGRRYTF. The full variable domain, completed using reference TRBV3-1 and TRBJ1-2, is DTAVSQTPKYLVTQMGNDKSIKCEQNLGHDTMYWYKQDSKKFLKIMFSYNNKELIINETVPNRFSPKSPDKAHLNLHINSLELGDSAVYFCASSQDAGRRYTFGSGTRLTVV.

This clonotype was counted only a few times. The V and J genes are TRBV4-3 and TRBJ2-1; 7 bases align to TRBD2. V dropped 4 bases and J dropped 9; count of bases not matched to a gene: 12. CDR3 length: 15 amino acids. Germline assignment: CDR1 LGHNA and CDR2 YSLEER. The CDR3 region has the DNA TGCGCCAGCAGCCCACTAGCTTATCCGGGAGGTGAGCAGTTCTTC. Protein: CASSPLAYPGGEQFF.

Only a few counts were recorded for this clonotype. The rearrangement joins TRBV6-8 to TRBJ1-2, with a weak D call TRBD1 (6 bases). The germline V and J ends were trimmed by 6 bases and 2 bases, with 16 bases remaining between them. The germline V gene encodes CDR1 MNHGY and CDR2 SAAAGT. This CDR3 has 15 residues. The CDR3: CASRLTTGLNYGYTF. For the CDR3, the DNA is TGTGCCAGCAGACTGACGACAGGCTTGAACTATGGCTACACCTTC.

This chain links TRBV7-3 with TRBJ2-7; D remains ambiguous. The V end lost 3 bases, the J end lost 3 bases, and 9 bases lay between the germline ends. Germline lookup yields CDR1 SGHTA and CDR2 FQGTGA. This CDR3 comprises 13 residues. The CDR3, as DNA: TGTGCCAGCAGCTTCGATCCTTTCTACGAGCAGTACTTC. It specifies CASSFDPFYEQYF.

The rearrangement uses TRBV20-1 and TRBJ2-3; either TRBD1 or TRBD2 may supply D (5 bases each). V lost 5 bases to trimming and J lost 4 bases, with 10 bases between them. Germline-derived CDR1 and CDR2 are DFQATT and SNEGSKA (reference sequence). The CDR3 has 12 residues. The CDR3 loop reads CSAPRDPDTQYF. As DNA, the CDR3 is TGCAGTGCTCCGAGGGACCCAGATACGCAGTATTTT.

This chain connects TRBV2 to TRBJ2-3; 8 nucleotides agree with TRBD2. This CDR3 spans 15 amino acids. Trimming cost V 3 bases and J 2 bases; bases outside gene matches: 4. Germline CDR1 is SNHLY and CDR2 is FYNNEI. The CDR3 bases are TGTGCCAGCAGTGAGGACGGGGGGGACACAGATACGCAGTATTTT. Translating gives CASSEDGGDTDTQYF.

The chain has TRBV5-1 and TRBJ1-1; no firm D call. This CDR3 spans 14 amino acids. Trimming shortened V by 7 bases and J by 5 bases, and 18 bases separated the two germline ends. CDR1 and CDR2 (germline): SGHRS, YFSETQ. CDR3 coding DNA: TGCGCCAGCCTGGAGGGCCCTTGGGTGACTGAAGCTTTCTTT. Translation: CASLEGPWVTEAFF. The full variable domain, rest sourced from reference TRBV5-1 and TRBJ1-1, is KAGVTQTPRYLIKTRGQQVTLSCSPISGHRSVSWYQQTPGQGLQFLFEYFSETQRNKGNFPGRFSGRQFSNSRSEMNVSTLELGDSALYLCASLEGPWVTEAFFGQGTRLTVV.

The sample holds a few counts of this clonotype. This chain uses TRBV10-3 with TRBJ2-5; tentatively, D is TRBD1 (5 bases). The J call is uncertain, as TRBJ2-7 better fits the DNA end. Germline V gene sequence: CDR1 ENHRY, CDR2 SYGVKD. The CDR3 has 16 amino acids. CDR3 sequence: CAISESGAGSSYEQYF. For the CDR3, the DNA is TGTGCCATCAGTGAGTCCGGTGCAGGGTCGAGCTACGAGCAGTACTTC.

Notes on this clonotype: An end of the junction does not agree with germline; a read error may underlie this. This rearrangement joins TRBV9 to TRBJ1-1; TRBD1 agrees at 8 bases. The CDR3 totals 15 residues. Germline CDR1 SGDLS, CDR2 YYNGEE. CDR3 sequence (DNA): TGTGCCAGTAGCGTAGCCGGACAGGGGAACACTGAAGCTTTCTTT. As protein: CASSVAGQGNTEAFF.

The rearrangement uses TRBV6-5 and TRBJ2-1; 11 bases are shared with TRBD2. J gave up 5 bases and V 5 bases, and 5 bases lay outside the gene matches. CDR3 length: 15 residues. Germline CDR1 and CDR2: MNHEY and SVGAGI. The chain's CDR3 is CASSRAGLADNEQFF. DNA of the CDR3: TGTGCCAGCAGTCGAGCGGGACTAGCGGACAATGAGCAGTTCTTC.

This clonotype was counted between two and nine times. V gene TRBV27 combines with J gene TRBJ1-2, with 7 bases matching TRBD1. Germline V gene lookup returns CDR1 MNHEY and CDR2 SMNVEV (reference sequence). There are 11 residues in the CDR3. V was clipped by 10 bases and J by 5 bases; unmatched bases: 4. CDR3 in amino acids: CAIRDSYGYTF. CDR3 DNA: TGTGCCATCCGGGACAGTTATGGCTACACCTTC.

The V and J genes are TRBV5-1 and TRBJ2-1; possible D gene TRBD1, 5 bases. The germline V and J ends were trimmed by 6 bases and 9 bases, with 16 bases remaining between them. CDR3 length equals 13 residues. Germline values: CDR1 SGHRS, CDR2 YFSETQ. The CDR3 here is CASTAQGYGEQFF. The CDR3, as DNA: TGCGCCAGCACCGCTCAGGGTTATGGTGAGCAGTTCTTC.

The chain carries TRBV4-3 and TRBJ1-5; D is uncertain. This CDR3 has 16 amino acids. Germline V gene data show CDR1 as LGHNA and CDR2 as YSLEER. V dropped 0 bases and J dropped 4 bases, with 13 bases sitting between them. CDR3 nucleotide sequence: TGCGCCAGCAGCCAAGATCTCCTCGGAGAAAATCAGCCCCAGCATTTT. Amino acids: CASSQDLLGENQPQHF.

This clonotype occurred a few times. V gene TRBV28 combines with J gene TRBJ2-5, with 13 bases matching TRBD2. CDR3 length: 16 residues. With 6 bases clipped from V and 6 bases from J, the junction kept 10 bases outside the gene matches. From germline, CDR1 is MDHEN and CDR2 SYDVKM. CDR3 loop: CASRRTSGSLGKTQYF. CDR3 sequence (DNA): TGTGCCAGCAGGAGGACTAGCGGGAGTCTCGGGAAGACCCAGTACTTC.

Only one count was recorded for this clonotype. The rearrangement uses TRBV5-6 and TRBJ2-5, with D hard to call. The closer fit of TRBJ2-1 to the DNA end suggests the J call may be wrong. The CDR3 runs 12 residues. The V gene's germline CDR1 is SGHDT and CDR2 YYEEEE. As DNA, the CDR3 is TGTGCCAGCAGCTTGGGGGTAGATGTGCAGTTCTTC. Translated: CASSLGVDVQFF.

A few counts support this clonotype. The chain joins TRBV6-6 to TRBJ1-2, with D possibly TRBD1 on 5 matching bases. There are 16 residues in the CDR3. Germline V gene lookup returns CDR1 MNHNY and CDR2 SVGAGI (reference sequence). V gave up 7 bases and J gave up 0 bases, with 18 bases separating them. The CDR3 is CASTNRGEGANYGYTF. The CDR3 bases are TGTGCCAGCACCAACCGGGGCGAAGGAGCTAACTATGGCTACACCTTC.

The V gene is TRBV11-2, the J gene TRBJ2-5; D could derive from TRBD1 or TRBD2 (5 bases each). V was trimmed by 5 bases and J by 9 bases, leaving 25 bases between them. Germline assignment: CDR1 SGHAT and CDR2 FQNNGV. This CDR3 has 16 residues. Here the CDR3 DNA reads TGTGCCAGCAGCCTAGGCCCCCCGGGACCAACAGTGTCCCAGTACTTC. Translated, it gives CASSLGPPGPTVSQYF.

V and J are TRBV20-1 and TRBJ2-5; D not resolved. V lost 2 bases, J lost 0 bases, and 13 bases lay in between. The CDR3 has 15 amino acids. Germline CDR1 is DFQATT and CDR2 is SNEGSKA (reference sequence). CDR3 protein: CSARLLEDYQETQYF. DNA for the CDR3: TGCAGTGCTAGACTGCTAGAGGATTACCAAGAGACCCAGTACTTC.

The chain joins TRBV20-1 to TRBJ2-7; 8 bases map to TRBD2. Trimming cost V 4 bases and J 3 bases; bases outside gene matches: 11. From germline, CDR1 is DFQATT and CDR2 SNEGSKA (reference sequence). The CDR3 is 15 amino acids. The CDR3 loop is CSATNRDLAGYEQYF. In nucleotides, the CDR3 is TGCAGTGCTACTAATCGGGACCTAGCGGGCTACGAGCAGTACTTC.